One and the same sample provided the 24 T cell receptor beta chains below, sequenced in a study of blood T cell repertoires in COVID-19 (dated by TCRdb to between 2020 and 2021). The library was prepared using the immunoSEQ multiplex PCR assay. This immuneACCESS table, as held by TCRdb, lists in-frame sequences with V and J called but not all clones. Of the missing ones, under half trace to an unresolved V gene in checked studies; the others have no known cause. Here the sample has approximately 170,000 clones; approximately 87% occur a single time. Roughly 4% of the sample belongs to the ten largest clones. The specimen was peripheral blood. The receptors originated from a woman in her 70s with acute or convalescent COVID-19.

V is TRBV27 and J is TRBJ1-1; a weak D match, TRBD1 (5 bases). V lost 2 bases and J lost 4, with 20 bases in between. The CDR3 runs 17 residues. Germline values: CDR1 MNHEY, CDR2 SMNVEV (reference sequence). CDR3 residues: CASSLSGGGISLTEAFF. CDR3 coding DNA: TGTGCCAGCAGTTTAAGCGGGGGTGGAATAAGTCTCACTGAAGCTTTCTTT.

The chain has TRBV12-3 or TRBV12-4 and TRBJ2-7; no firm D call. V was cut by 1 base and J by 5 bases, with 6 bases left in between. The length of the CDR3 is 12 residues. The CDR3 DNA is TGTGCCAGCAGTTTAGTCCGTAACGAGCAGTACTTC. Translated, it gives CASSLVRNEQYF.

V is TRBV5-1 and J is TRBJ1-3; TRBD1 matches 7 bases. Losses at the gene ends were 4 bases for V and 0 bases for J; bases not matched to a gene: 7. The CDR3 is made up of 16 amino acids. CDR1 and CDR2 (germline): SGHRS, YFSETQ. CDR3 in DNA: TGCGCCAGCAGCCTGACAGGGCCCCACTCTGGAAACACCATATATTTT. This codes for CASSLTGPHSGNTIYF.

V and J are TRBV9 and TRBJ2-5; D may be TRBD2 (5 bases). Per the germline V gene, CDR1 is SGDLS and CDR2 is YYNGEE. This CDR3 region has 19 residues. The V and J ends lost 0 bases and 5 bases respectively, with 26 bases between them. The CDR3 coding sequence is TGTGCCAGCAGCGTAGGGCTGGGAGAGAGAACCCGGGTCGGGGAGACCCAGTACTTC. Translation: CASSVGLGERTRVGETQYF. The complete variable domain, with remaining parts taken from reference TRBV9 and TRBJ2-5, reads DSGVTQTPKHLITATGQRVTLRCSPRSGDLSVYWYQQSLDQGLQFLIQYYNGEERAKGNILERFSAQQFPDLHSELNLSSLELGDSALYFCASSVGLGERTRVGETQYFGPGTRLLVL.

The CDR3 reads CASSRQGPQPQHF. DNA for the CDR3: TGCGCCAGCAGTCGACAGGGCCCACAGCCCCAGCATTTT. The J gene is TRBJ1-5, the V gene TRBV10-2; 7 bases line up with TRBD1. Unmatched junction bases numbered 5, after V lost 5 bases and J lost 7 bases. The germline V gene encodes CDR1 WSHSY and CDR2 SAAADI. The CDR3 is 13 amino acids.

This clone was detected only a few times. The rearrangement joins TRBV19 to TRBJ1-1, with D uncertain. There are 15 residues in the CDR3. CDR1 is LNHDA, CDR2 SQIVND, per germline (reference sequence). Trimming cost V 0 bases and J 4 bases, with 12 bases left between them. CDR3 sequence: CASSIDPSVATEAFF. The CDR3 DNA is TGTGCCAGTAGTATAGATCCCTCAGTCGCCACTGAAGCTTTCTTT.

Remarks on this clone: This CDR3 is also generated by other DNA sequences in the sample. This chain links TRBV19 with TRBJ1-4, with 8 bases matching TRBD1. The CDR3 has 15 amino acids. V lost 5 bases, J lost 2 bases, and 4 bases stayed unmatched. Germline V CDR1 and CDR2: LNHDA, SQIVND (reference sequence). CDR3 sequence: CASSARQGTNEKLFF. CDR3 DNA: TGTGCCAGTAGTGCTCGACAGGGGACTAATGAAAAACTGTTTTTT. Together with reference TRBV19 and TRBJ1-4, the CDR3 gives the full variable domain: DGGITQSPKYLFRKEGQNVTLSCEQNLNHDAMYWYRQDPGQGLRLIYYSQIVNDFQKGDIAEGYSVSREKKESFPLTVTSAQKNPTAFYLCASSARQGTNEKLFFGSGTQLSVL.

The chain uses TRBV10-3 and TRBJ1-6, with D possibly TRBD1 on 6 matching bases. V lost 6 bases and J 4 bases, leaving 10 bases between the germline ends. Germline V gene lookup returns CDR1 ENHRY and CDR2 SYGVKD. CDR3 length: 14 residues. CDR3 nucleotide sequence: TGTGCCATCAGACAGGGAGAATATAATTCACCCCTCCACTTT. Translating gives CAIRQGEYNSPLHF.

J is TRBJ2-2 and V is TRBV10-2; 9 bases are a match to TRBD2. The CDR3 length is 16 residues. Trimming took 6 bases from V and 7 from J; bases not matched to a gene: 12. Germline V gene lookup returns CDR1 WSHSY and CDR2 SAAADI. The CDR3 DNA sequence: TGCGCCAGCAGCCCTTTTCCTAGCGGGGCCGGCGGGGAGCTGTTTTTT. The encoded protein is CASSPFPSGAGGELFF.

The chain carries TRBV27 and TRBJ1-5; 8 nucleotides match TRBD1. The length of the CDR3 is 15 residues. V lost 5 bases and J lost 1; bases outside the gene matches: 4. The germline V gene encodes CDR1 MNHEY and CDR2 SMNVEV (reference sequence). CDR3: CASSQRTGSNQPQHF. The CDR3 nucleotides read TGTGCCAGCAGTCAACGGACAGGGAGCAATCAGCCCCAGCATTTT.

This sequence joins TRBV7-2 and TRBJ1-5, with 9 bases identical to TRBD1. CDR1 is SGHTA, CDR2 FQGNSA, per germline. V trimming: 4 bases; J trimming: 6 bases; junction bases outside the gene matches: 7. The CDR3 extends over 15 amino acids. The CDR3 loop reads CASSSGTGLSQPQHF. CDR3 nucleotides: TGTGCCAGCAGCTCCGGGACAGGGCTCAGTCAGCCCCAGCATTTT.

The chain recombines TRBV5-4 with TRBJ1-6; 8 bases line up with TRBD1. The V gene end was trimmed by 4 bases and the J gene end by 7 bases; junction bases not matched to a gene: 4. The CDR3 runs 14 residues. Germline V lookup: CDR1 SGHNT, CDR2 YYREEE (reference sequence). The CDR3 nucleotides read TGTGCCAGCAGCCGGACAGGGCTAAATTCACCCCTCCACTTT. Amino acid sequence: CASSRTGLNSPLHF.

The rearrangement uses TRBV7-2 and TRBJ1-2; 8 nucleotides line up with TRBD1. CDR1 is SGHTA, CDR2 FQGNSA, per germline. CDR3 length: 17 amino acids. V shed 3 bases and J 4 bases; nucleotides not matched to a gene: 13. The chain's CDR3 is CASSLDYQGARSYGYTF. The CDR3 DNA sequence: TGTGCCAGCAGCTTGGATTATCAGGGGGCGAGAAGCTATGGCTACACCTTC.

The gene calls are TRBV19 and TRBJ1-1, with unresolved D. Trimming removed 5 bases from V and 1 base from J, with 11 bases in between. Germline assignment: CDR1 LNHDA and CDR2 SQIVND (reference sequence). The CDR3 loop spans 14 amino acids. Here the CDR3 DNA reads TGTGCCAGTAGTCCACCTACTAGGAACACTGAAGCTTTCTTT. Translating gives CASSPPTRNTEAFF.

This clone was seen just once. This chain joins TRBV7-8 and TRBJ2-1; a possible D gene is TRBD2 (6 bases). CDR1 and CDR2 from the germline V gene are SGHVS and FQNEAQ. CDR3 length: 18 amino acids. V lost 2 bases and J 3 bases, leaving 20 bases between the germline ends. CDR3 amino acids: CASSLHHLAGPRYNEQFF. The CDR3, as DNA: TGTGCCAGCAGCTTACATCACTTGGCGGGGCCCCGCTACAATGAGCAGTTCTTC.

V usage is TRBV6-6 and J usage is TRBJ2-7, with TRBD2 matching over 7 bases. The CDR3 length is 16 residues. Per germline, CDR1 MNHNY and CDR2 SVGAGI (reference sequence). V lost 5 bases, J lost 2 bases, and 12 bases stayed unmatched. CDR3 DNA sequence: TGTGCCAGCAGTCCGTCTCCTAGCGGCCGTACCTACGAGCAGTACTTC. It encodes CASSPSPSGRTYEQYF.

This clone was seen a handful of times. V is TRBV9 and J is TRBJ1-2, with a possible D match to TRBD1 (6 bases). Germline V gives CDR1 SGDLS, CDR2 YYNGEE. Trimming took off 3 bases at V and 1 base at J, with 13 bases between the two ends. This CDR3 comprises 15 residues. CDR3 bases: TGTGCCAGCAGCGCAAGACAGGTTAATAACTATGGCTACACCTTC. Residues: CASSARQVNNYGYTF.

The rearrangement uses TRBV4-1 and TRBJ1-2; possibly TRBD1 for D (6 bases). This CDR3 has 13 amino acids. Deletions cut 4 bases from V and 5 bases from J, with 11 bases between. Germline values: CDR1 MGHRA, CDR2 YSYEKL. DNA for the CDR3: TGCGCCAGCAGCCTAGGACAGAGTTATGGCTACACCTTC. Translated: CASSLGQSYGYTF.

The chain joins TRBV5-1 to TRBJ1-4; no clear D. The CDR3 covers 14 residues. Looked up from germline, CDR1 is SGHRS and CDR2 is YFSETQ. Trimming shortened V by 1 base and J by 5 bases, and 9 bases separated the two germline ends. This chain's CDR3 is CASSLTSLNEKLFF. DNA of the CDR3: TGCGCCAGCAGCTTGACTTCCCTGAATGAAAAACTGTTTTTT.

The CDR3: CASRSGSRSFYGYTF. In DNA, the CDR3 is TGTGCCAGCAGGAGCGGAAGCAGGAGTTTCTATGGCTACACCTTC. J is TRBJ1-2 and V is TRBV6-6; D remains ambiguous. CDR1 is MNHNY, CDR2 SVGAGI, per germline (reference sequence). This CDR3 spans 15 amino acids. V lost 6 bases to trimming and J lost 4 bases, with 18 bases between them.

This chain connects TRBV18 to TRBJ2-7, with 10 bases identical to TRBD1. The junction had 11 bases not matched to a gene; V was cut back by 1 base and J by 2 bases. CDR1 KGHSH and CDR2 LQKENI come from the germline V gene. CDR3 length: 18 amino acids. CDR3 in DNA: TGTGCCAGCTCACCACGGAGAGACAGGGGGCAGCACCCCTACGAGCAGTACTTC. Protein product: CASSPRRDRGQHPYEQYF.

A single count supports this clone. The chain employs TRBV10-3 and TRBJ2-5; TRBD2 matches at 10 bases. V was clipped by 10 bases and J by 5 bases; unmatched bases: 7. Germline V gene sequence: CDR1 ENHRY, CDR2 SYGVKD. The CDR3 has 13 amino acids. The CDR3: CATSGGEGETQYF. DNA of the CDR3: TGTGCCACGAGCGGGGGGGAAGGGGAGACCCAGTACTTC.

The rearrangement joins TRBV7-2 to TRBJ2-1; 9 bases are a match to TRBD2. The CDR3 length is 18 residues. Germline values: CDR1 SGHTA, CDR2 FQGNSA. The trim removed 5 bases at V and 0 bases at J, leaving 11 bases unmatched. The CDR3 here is CASSRSGAGGSSYNEQFF. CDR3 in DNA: TGTGCCAGCAGCCGCTCCGGGGCGGGGGGGAGCTCCTACAATGAGCAGTTCTTC.

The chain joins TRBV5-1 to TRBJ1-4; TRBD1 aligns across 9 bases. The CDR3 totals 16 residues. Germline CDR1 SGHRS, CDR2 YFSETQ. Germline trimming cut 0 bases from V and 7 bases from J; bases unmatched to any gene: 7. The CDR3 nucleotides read TGCGCCAGCAGCTTGGGGGGACAGGGATTTATTGAAAAACTGTTTTTT. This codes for CASSLGGQGFIEKLFF.